One T cell receptor (beta chain) is described in this entry. This sample was included in a study of shared clonotypes between healthy human individuals. Study as a whole: Donor composition was two women and three men, aged 18 to 49. Each donor's CD4 naive and CD4 memory cells filled three plates apiece, CD8 naive two, and CD8 memory one.

Assay runs were performed at deep level. The table came from immunoSEQ multiplex PCR; TCRdb's copy has only in-frame clones and leaves some out. The sample consists of 110,000 or so clones, around 73% of them appearing once. Study donors comprised healthy, HIV-negative adults devoid of recent acute infection or vaccination. There are 13 residues in the CDR3. Germline CDR1 and CDR2: SGHRS and YFSETQ. The ends were cut back, 4 bases at V and 6 bases at J, with 14 bases in the middle. The specimen sequenced was memory CD8+ T cells sorted from blood. Subset reported: CD45RO+ cells pooled with CCR7-negative TemRA cells. V is TRBV5-1 and J is TRBJ2-7; D is possibly TRBD2 (6 bases). The origin of this receptor is a woman in her thirties in good health. CDR3 protein: CASSLALAGEQYF. CDR3 in DNA: TGCGCCAGCAGCCTGGCACTAGCCGGCGAGCAGTACTTC.